This T cell receptor beta chain was observed in a study of T cell responses to AZD1222 COVID-19 vaccine. This clone was seen once. The antigen is not known. The CDR3 consists of 17 residues. CDR1 and CDR2 from the germline V gene are LGHDT and YNNKEL (reference sequence). V was clipped by 3 bases and J by 7 bases, with 22 bases between them. Assay: immunoSEQ multiplex PCR; the TCRdb copy retains only in-frame clones and omits some. The sample yields 90,000 to 150,000 clones, around 87% seen once. Findings of the study overall: Only a handful of AZD1222 recipients, several in all, had baseline seropositivity.

The sequencing here drew on peripheral blood, taken 28 days after the second AZD1222 dose. The TCR sequence derives from an adult who received the AZD1222 COVID-19 vaccine. The chain has TRBV3-1 (or the pseudogene TRBV3-2) and TRBJ2-1; possibly TRBD2 for D (6 bases). In DNA, the CDR3 is TGTGCCAGCAGCCAGTCCGCGGGGCTAGGCGCGTCTAATGAGCAGTTCTTC. As protein: CASSQSAGLGASNEQFF.